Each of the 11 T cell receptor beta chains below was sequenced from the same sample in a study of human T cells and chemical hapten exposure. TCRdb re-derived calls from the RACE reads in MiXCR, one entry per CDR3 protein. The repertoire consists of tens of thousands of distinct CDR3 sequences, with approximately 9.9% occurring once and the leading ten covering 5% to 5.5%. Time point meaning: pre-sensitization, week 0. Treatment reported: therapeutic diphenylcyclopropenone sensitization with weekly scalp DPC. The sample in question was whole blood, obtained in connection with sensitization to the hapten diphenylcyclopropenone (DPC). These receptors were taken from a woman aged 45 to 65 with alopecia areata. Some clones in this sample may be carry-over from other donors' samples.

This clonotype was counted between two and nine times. The CDR3 here is CASSSPSGSLTDTQYF. The CDR3 DNA is TGTGCCAGCAGTTCCCCTAGCGGGAGTTTGACAGATACGCAGTATTTT. V gene TRBV27 combines with J gene TRBJ2-3, with 10 bases matching TRBD2. The germline V gene has CDR1 MNHEY and CDR2 SMNVEV (reference sequence). This CDR3 is built from 16 residues. With V trimmed by 4 bases and J by 3 bases, 7 bases remained unmatched.

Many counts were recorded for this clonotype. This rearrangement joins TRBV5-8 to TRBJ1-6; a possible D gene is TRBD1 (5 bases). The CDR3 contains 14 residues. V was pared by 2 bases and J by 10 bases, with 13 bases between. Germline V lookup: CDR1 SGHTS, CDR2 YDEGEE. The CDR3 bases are TGTGCCAGCAGCTTTTCCAGGGCTAAATCACCCCTCCACTTT. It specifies CASSFSRAKSPLHF. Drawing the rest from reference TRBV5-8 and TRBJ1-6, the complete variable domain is EAGVTQSPTHLIKTRGQQATLRCSPISGHTSVYWYQQALGLGLQFLLWYDEGEERNRGNFPPRFSGRQFPNYSSELNVNALELEDSALYLCASSFSRAKSPLHFGNGTRLTVT.

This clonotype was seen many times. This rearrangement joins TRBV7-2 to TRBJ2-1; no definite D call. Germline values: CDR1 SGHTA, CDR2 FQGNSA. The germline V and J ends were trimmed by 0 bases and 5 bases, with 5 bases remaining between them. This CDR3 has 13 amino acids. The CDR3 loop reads CASSLAANNEQFF. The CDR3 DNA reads TGTGCCAGCAGCTTAGCCGCAAACAATGAGCAGTTCTTC.

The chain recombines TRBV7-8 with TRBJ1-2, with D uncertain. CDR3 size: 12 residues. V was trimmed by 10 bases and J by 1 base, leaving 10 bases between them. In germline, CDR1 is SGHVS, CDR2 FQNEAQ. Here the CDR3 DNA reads TGTGCCATTCAGCTTTATAACTATGGCTACACCTTC. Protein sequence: CAIQLYNYGYTF.

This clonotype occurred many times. Here the CDR3 DNA reads TGTGCCAGCAGTTACCAAAGCAGAGCCCTTGCTGAAGCTTTCTTT. This sequence encodes CASSYQSRALAEAFF. The V and J genes are TRBV6-2 or TRBV6-3 and TRBJ1-1; D unresolved. CDR1 and CDR2 from the germline V gene are MNHEY and SVGEGT. The CDR3 runs to 15 residues. With 2 bases removed from V and 6 bases from J, the gap between germline ends came to 16 bases.

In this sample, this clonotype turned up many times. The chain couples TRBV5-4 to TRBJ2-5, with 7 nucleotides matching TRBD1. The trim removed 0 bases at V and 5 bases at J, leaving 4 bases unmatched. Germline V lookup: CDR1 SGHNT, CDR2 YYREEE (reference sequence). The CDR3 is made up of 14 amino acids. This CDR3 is CASSLGQGGETQYF. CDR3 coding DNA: TGTGCCAGCAGCTTGGGACAGGGCGGTGAGACCCAGTACTTC. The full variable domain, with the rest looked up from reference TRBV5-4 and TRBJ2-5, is ETGVTQSPTHLIKTRGQQVTLRCSSQSGHNTVSWYQQALGQGPQFIFQYYREEENGRGNFPPRFSGLQFPNYSSELNVNALELDDSALYLCASSLGQGGETQYFGPGTRLLVL.

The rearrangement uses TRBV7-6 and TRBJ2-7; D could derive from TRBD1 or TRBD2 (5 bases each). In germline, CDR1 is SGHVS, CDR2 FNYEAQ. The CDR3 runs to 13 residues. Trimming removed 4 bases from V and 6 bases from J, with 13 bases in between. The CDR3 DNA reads TGTGCCAGCAGCTACACTAGTGGGACCGAGCAGTACTTC. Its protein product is CASSYTSGTEQYF.

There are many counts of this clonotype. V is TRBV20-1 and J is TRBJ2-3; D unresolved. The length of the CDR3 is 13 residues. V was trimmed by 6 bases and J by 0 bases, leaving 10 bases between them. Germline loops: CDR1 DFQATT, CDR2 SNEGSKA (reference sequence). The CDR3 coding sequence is TGCAGTGCGTACCACACTAGCACAGATACGCAGTATTTT. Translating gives CSAYHTSTDTQYF.

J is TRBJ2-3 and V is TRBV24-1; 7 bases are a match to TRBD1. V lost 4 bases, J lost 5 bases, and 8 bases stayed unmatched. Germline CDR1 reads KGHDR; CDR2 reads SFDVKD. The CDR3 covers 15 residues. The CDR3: CATSDPRQGQDTQYF. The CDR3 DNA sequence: TGTGCCACCAGTGACCCACGACAGGGTCAAGATACGCAGTATTTT.

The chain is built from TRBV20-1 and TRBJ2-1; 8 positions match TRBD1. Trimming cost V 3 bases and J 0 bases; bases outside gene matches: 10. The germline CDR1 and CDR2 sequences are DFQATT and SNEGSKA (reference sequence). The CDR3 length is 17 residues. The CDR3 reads CSARKLRQGSSYNEQFF. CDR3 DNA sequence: TGCAGTGCTAGGAAACTTCGACAGGGGAGCTCCTACAATGAGCAGTTCTTC.

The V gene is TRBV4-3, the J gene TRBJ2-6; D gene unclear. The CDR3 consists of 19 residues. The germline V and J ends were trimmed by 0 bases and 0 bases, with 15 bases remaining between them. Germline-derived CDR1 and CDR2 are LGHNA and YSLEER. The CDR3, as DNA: TGCGCCAGCAGCCAAGAATTTACCATGAAGAGCTCTGGGGCCAACGTCCTGACTTTC. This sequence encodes CASSQEFTMKSSGANVLTF.